The clone carrying this TCR beta chain showed up just a few times. TCRdb keeps only in-frame clones here, not all; method: immunoSEQ multiplex PCR. The sample has approximately 140,000 clones; 90% to 95% are singletons. The sample is drawn from a study of control samples from healthy donors and cancer patients. Germline CDR1 is WNHNN and CDR2 is SYGVQD (reference sequence). V was pared by 10 bases and J by 3 bases, with 27 bases between. This CDR3 has 17 residues. Sample: blood. The TCR sequence derives from a man aged 18 to 30 in good health. The rearrangement joins TRBV10-1 to TRBJ1-2, with a weak D call TRBD1 (5 bases). This chain's CDR3 is CATRGVGPQHRDYGYTF. The CDR3 nucleotides read TGCGCCACCAGAGGGGTGGGGCCGCAACACAGAGACTATGGCTACACCTTC.